What follows describes a single TCR beta chain. The data belong to a study of glioma-infiltrating T cells after dendritic cell vaccination. In the study overall: Dendritic cell vaccination trial patients had either newly diagnosed or recurrent glioblastoma.

Time point given: after dendritic cell vaccination, including at tumor progression/relapse. The repertoire was sequenced with immunoSEQ multiplex PCR; TCRdb's copy has only in-frame clones and lacks some. This sample has 75,000 to 95,000 clones, with around 87% found just once. CDR3 length: 14 amino acids. Deletions cut 5 bases from V and 5 bases from J, with 12 bases between. From germline, CDR1 is SEHNR and CDR2 FQNEAQ (reference sequence). Source: blood, taken after dendritic cell vaccination. This clonotype was sampled from a human donor with glioblastoma. V gene TRBV7-9 combines with J gene TRBJ1-4; D unclear. CDR3 DNA sequence: TGTGCCAGCAGCGTGCGGCCAGAAAATGAAAAACTGTTTTTT. It encodes CASSVRPENEKLFF.